This is a list of T cell receptor beta chains from one sample in a study of shared clonotypes between healthy human individuals. The assay was immunoSEQ multiplex PCR, and TCRdb's table has in-frame clones only and misses some. The profile shows some 2,000,000 clones, roughly 95% of them singletons. Sequencing used naive CD4+ T cells sorted from blood. These receptors were obtained from a man aged 18 to 35 in good health. CDR3s include the opening cysteine and the closing phenylalanine or tryptophan. A D gene is named only where the DNA matches it firmly. Clone size is shown for a subset of rows, as once, few, many or a class of expanded clone.

TRBJ1-2	TRBV5-1	once	TRBD1	CASSPLGQVTSGYTF	TGCGCCAGCAGCCCCCTAGGACAGGTTACCTCTGGCTACACCTTC
TRBJ1-1	TRBV19	-	TRBD1	CASSSGGPTYTEAFF	TGTGCCAGTAGTTCAGGGGGGCCTACTTACACTGAAGCTTTCTTT
TRBJ1-1	TRBV10-3	-	-	CAISERQEGNTEAFF	TGTGCCATCAGTGAGCGCCAGGAGGGTAACACTGAAGCTTTCTTT
TRBJ2-2	TRBV10-3	-	-	CAISTLRMNTGELFF	TGTGCCATCAGTACCCTTAGAATGAACACCGGGGAGCTGTTTTTT
TRBJ1-2	TRBV6-1	-	TRBD1	CASSEVTGEVYYGYTF	TGTGCCAGCAGTGAAGTCACAGGGGAAGTTTACTATGGCTACACCTTC
TRBJ2-4	TRBV7-2	few	-	CASSLGVGSAKNIQYF	TGTGCCAGCAGCTTAGGTGTGGGATCGGCCAAAAACATTCAGTACTTC
TRBJ1-5	TRBV6-1	-	-	CASSERLGSGIWDQPQHF	TGTGCCAGCAGTGAAAGGTTGGGGTCCGGAATTTGGGATCAGCCCCAGCATTTT
TRBJ1-1	TRBV18	-	TRBD1	CASSSTGGGEAFF	TGTGCCAGCTCATCGACAGGGGGCGGCGAAGCTTTCTTT
TRBJ2-7	TRBV7-6	-	-	CASSSSLIGSYEQYF	TGTGCCAGCAGCTCGAGTTTGATAGGCTCCTACGAGCAGTACTTC
TRBJ1-5	TRBV29-1	-	TRBD1	CSVEGRDSDQPQHF	TGCAGCGTTGAGGGGCGGGACAGTGATCAGCCCCAGCATTTT
TRBJ1-6	TRBV5-1	-	-	CASSLADVYNSPLHF	TGCGCCAGCAGCTTGGCCGACGTCTATAATTCACCCCTCCACTTT
TRBJ1-3	TRBV6-1	-	TRBD1	CASSDGGGNYGNTIYF	TGTGCCAGCAGTGACGGAGGGGGCAATTATGGAAACACCATATATTTT
TRBJ2-1	TRBV4-2	-	TRBD2	CASSFHPGLASSNEQFF	TGTGCCAGCAGTTTCCACCCGGGACTAGCGAGTTCCAATGAGCAGTTCTTC